This record covers a single T cell receptor beta chain. The data were taken from a study of T cell changes during pregnancy in multiple sclerosis. Method: immunoSEQ multiplex PCR; TCRdb's copy keeps in-frame clones and lacks some. Here the sample spans about 57,000 clones, roughly 94% being singletons. Unmatched junction bases numbered 7, after V lost 5 bases and J lost 1 base. The CDR3 spans 15 residues. CDR1 is SGDLS and CDR2 is YYNGEE in the germline V gene. This receptor was taken from a female donor with multiple sclerosis, enrolled in a pregnancy study. The V gene is TRBV9, the J gene TRBJ1-2; 8 nucleotides agree with TRBD1. This specimen was CD4+ T cells from peripheral blood mononuclear cells, taken in the second trimester of pregnancy. In nucleotides, the CDR3 is TGTGCCAGCAGAAATGACAGGGGTGATAACTATGGCTACACCTTC. Translating it yields CASRNDRGDNYGYTF.